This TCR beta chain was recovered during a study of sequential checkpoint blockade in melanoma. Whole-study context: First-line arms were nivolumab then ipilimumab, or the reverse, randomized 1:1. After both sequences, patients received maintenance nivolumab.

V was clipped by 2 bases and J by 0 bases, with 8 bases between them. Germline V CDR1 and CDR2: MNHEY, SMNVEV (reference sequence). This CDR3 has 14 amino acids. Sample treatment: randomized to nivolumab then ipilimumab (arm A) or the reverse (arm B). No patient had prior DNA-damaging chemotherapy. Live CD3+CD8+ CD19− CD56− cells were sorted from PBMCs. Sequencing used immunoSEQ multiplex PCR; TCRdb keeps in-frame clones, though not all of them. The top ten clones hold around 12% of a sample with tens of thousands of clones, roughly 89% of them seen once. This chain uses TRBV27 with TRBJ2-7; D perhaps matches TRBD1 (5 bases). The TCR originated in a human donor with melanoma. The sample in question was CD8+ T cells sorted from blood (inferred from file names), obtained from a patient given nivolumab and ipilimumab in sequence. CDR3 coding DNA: TGTGCCAGCAGTTTAGCAGGGCCCTCCTACGAGCAGTACTTC. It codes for CASSLAGPSYEQYF.